The T cell receptor beta chain under discussion was sequenced for a study of cytomegalovirus exposure and HLA in healthy donors. Looking at the study overall: The 100 million to 140 million unique TCR beta sequences, from 150 million to 200 million T cells, were found by an earlier analysis.

Germline V gene sequence: CDR1 SGHDT, CDR2 YYEEEE. The CDR3 is 15 amino acids. Trimming took 4 bases from V and 4 from J, leaving 17 bases between them. The PCR made use of 60 Vbeta and 13 Jbeta primers. TCRdb's copy holds only in-frame clones and misses some; the assay was immunoSEQ multiplex PCR. The profile covers around 100,000 clones, with 82% appearing a single time and nearly 2.5% taken by the ten largest. The sample was PBMCs. The chain uses TRBV5-6 and TRBJ2-5, with D possibly matching TRBD1 (6 bases). This clonotype was obtained from a young woman in good health and CMV-seronegative. The CDR3 sequence is CASSPRQVAGETQYF. The CDR3 nucleotides are TGTGCCAGCAGCCCCCGACAGGTTGCGGGAGAGACCCAGTACTTC.